This TCR beta chain was documented in a study of vaccination and CD4 T cells after COVID-19. The Oncomine TCR Beta short-read assay generated sequence data from the DNA of cultured CD4+ T cells. TCRdb reprocessed the PCR reads with MiXCR, giving one entry per CDR3 protein. The data contain 18,000 or so distinct CDR3 sequences, roughly two fifths of them singletons. The CDR3 runs 18 residues. The V and J ends lost 2 bases and 0 bases, in that order; junction bases with no gene match: 8. The germline V gene encodes CDR1 SGHVS and CDR2 FNYEAQ. Whole-study findings and limits: In convalescent patients, 304 of 307 vaccine-specific clones were spike mono-reactive.

This clonotype was seen a handful of times. Its antigen is unidentified. Stated treatment: roughly 10-day PBMC culture with coronavirus spike peptide pools or control peptides (ViraFEST assay). First, ViraFEST expanded antigen-specific T cells with peptide pools, and next it sequenced the TCRs. Specimen: CD4+ T cells from blood, cultured in vitro, collected before SARS-CoV-2 vaccination. The receptor's source is a human donor who received a COVID-19 vaccine. This chain joins TRBV7-6 and TRBJ1-3; 9 bases are shared with TRBD1. The CDR3 region has the DNA TGTGCCAGCAGCTTACATCCAACAGGGGGCTACTCTGGAAACACCATATATTTT. Protein product: CASSLHPTGGYSGNTIYF.